Described below is a single T cell receptor beta chain sequence and its context. Its antigen is unidentified. Treatment defined: oral pan-JAK inhibitor, 5-10 mg twice daily. Peripheral blood and lesional scalp punch biopsies came from alopecia areata patients. After isolation, RNA underwent reverse transcription to generate cDNA as the sequencing template. Libraries were prepared by immunoSEQ multiplex PCR; TCRdb keeps only in-frame clonotypes and omits some of them. The table lists around 19,000 clones, over 50% of them singletons. This entry comes from a study of CD8+ T cells in alopecia areata. Study-wide results and limits: The treated group had a single nonresponder, limiting CD8+ expansion-response conclusions.

CDR1 is MNHNY and CDR2 is SVGAGI in the germline V gene (reference sequence). V gave up 2 bases and J gave up 3 bases, with 8 bases separating them. The CDR3 length is 15 residues. The chain links TRBV6-6 to TRBJ1-6; D call uncertain. The sequence came from a human donor with alopecia areata. Source: skin, taken at week 4, from a patient treated with tofacitinib. DNA of the CDR3: TGTGCCAGCAGTTACGACGGCTACTATAATTCACCCCTCCACTTT. Residues: CASSYDGYYNSPLHF.